A single sample gave rise to the 21 T cell receptor beta chains below, sequenced in a study of T cell responses to AZD1222 COVID-19 vaccine. Libraries were prepared by immunoSEQ multiplex PCR; TCRdb keeps only in-frame clonotypes and omits some of them. In the table there are about 110,000 clones, 85% to 90% of which are singletons. Material: peripheral blood, obtained 28 days after the second AZD1222 dose. These receptors all stem from an adult who received the AZD1222 COVID-19 vaccine.

This clone came up a few times. Different DNA sequences within this sample yield the same CDR3. V is TRBV5-1 and J is TRBJ1-1; possibly TRBD1 for D (6 bases). The V gene lost 6 bases and the J gene lost 1 base, with 13 bases spanning the gap. The V gene's germline CDR1 is SGHRS and CDR2 YFSETQ. CDR3 length equals 14 residues. The CDR3 protein is CASNQQGTNTEAFF. The CDR3 DNA sequence: TGCGCCAGCAACCAACAGGGTACGAACACTGAAGCTTTCTTT.

The gene calls are TRBV28 and TRBJ1-5, with 9 bases lining up with TRBD1. The CDR3 loop spans 15 amino acids. Germline values: CDR1 MDHEN, CDR2 SYDVKM. Trimming cost V 1 base and J 5 bases; bases outside gene matches: 3. The CDR3: CASSLLGQGYQPQHF. The CDR3 DNA is TGTGCCAGCAGTTTATTAGGACAGGGGTATCAGCCCCAGCATTTT.

The chain has TRBV20-1 and TRBJ2-2; no clear D. Trimming stripped 3 bases from V and 7 bases from J, with 15 bases between. This CDR3 is 14 amino acids long. Germline assignment: CDR1 DFQATT and CDR2 SNEGSKA (reference sequence). The CDR3 nucleotides read TGCAGTGCTAGTGTTCTCCGCGTTGGCGGGGAGCTGTTTTTT. Amino acids: CSASVLRVGGELFF.

This chain links TRBV7-8 with TRBJ1-1; D not certain. CDR3 length equals 14 residues. The germline V gene has CDR1 SGHVS and CDR2 FQNEAQ. The V end lost 7 bases, the J end lost 3 bases, and 15 bases lay between the germline ends. The CDR3 DNA is TGTGCCAGCAAAGAGAGGCGAGCGGACACTGAAGCTTTCTTT. Translated, it gives CASKERRADTEAFF.

This chain links TRBV29-1 with TRBJ2-7; a possible D gene is TRBD2 (6 bases). This CDR3 spans 12 amino acids. Germline CDR1 is SQVTM and CDR2 is ANQGSEA. With 7 bases removed from V and 4 bases from J, the gap between germline ends came to 14 bases. This CDR3 reads CSAGVLGYEQYF. The CDR3 DNA reads as TGCAGCGCGGGGGTCTTGGGGTACGAGCAGTACTTC.

Concerning this clone: Other nucleotide sequences from this sample produce the same CDR3. The chain couples TRBV27 to TRBJ1-5; TRBD1 is a possible D gene (6 bases). CDR1 is MNHEY and CDR2 is SMNVEV in the germline V gene (reference sequence). The CDR3 runs 14 residues. Trimming left V 4 bases short and J 1 base short, with 8 bases between. The CDR3 here is CASSSQGSNQPQHF. CDR3 DNA: TGTGCCAGCAGTTCCCAGGGGAGCAATCAGCCCCAGCATTTT.

The chain is built from TRBV2 and TRBJ1-2; 7 positions match TRBD1. Germline V CDR1 and CDR2: SNHLY, FYNNEI. Unmatched junction bases numbered 11, after V lost 3 bases and J lost 4 bases. The CDR3 has 16 amino acids. The CDR3 sequence: CASSDGGGGTLYGYTF. Here the CDR3 DNA reads TGTGCCAGCAGTGATGGTGGAGGGGGCACTCTCTATGGCTACACCTTC.

The chain employs TRBV19 and TRBJ2-2; D might be TRBD2 (5 bases). This CDR3 is 15 amino acids long. Between the trimmed V and J ends, which lost 3 bases and 3 bases, there was a span of 11 bases. CDR1 is LNHDA, CDR2 SQIVND, per germline (reference sequence). CDR3 DNA sequence: TGTGCCAGTAGTATTGCTGGACTCGACACCGGGGAGCTGTTTTTT. This encodes CASSIAGLDTGELFF.

V gene TRBV18 combines with J gene TRBJ1-5; D ambiguous. Germline CDR1 is KGHSH and CDR2 is LQKENI. This CDR3 comprises 13 residues. V gave up 3 bases and J gave up 2 bases, with 5 bases separating them. The CDR3 loop reads CASSPGGNQPQHF. Here the CDR3 DNA reads TGTGCCAGCTCACCTGGAGGCAATCAGCCCCAGCATTTT.

The chain combines TRBV6-5 with TRBJ1-4; D unclear. Germline CDR1 reads MNHEY; CDR2 reads SVGAGI. V was trimmed by 6 bases and J by 8 bases, leaving 19 bases between them. This CDR3 is built from 15 residues. DNA for the CDR3: TGTGCCAGCAGGGGCCTGGGCCGTTCTTGGGAAAAACTGTTTTTT. This codes for CASRGLGRSWEKLFF.

The rearrangement uses TRBV5-4 and TRBJ2-7; D gene uncertain. Trimming removed 0 bases at V and 4 bases at J, with 8 bases between. The CDR3 length is 13 residues. Germline V gene lookup returns CDR1 SGHNT and CDR2 YYREEE (reference sequence). For the CDR3, the DNA is TGTGCCAGCAGCTTGGATGGTGGATACGAGCAGTACTTC. It yields the protein CASSLDGGYEQYF.

V gene TRBV28 combines with J gene TRBJ2-2, with 9 bases lining up with TRBD1. Germline V CDR1 and CDR2: MDHEN, SYDVKM. CDR3 length: 15 residues. The J segment lost 5 bases and the V segment lost 6 bases, leaving 7 bases of the junction unmatched. CDR3 protein: CASRGGQGLTGELFF. CDR3 coding DNA: TGTGCCAGCAGGGGGGGACAGGGTTTGACCGGGGAGCTGTTTTTT.

The rearrangement joins TRBV30 to TRBJ2-3; 8 nucleotides line up with TRBD2. Unmatched junction bases numbered 18, after V lost 0 bases and J lost 10 bases. This CDR3 contains 17 residues. Germline lookup yields CDR1 GTSNPN and CDR2 SVGIG (reference sequence). The CDR3 sequence is CAWSVRGNSGTPLAQYF. The CDR3 DNA follows: TGTGCCTGGAGTGTACGAGGGAATAGCGGGACACCTTTGGCGCAGTATTTT.

This chain connects TRBV18 to TRBJ1-1, with 7 bases lining up with TRBD1. Germline assignment: CDR1 KGHSH and CDR2 LQKENI. The CDR3 runs 14 residues. The ends lost 5 bases at V and 1 base at J; junction bases unmatched: 4. In DNA, the CDR3 is TGTGCCAGCTCAACCAACAGGGGGAACACTGAAGCTTTCTTT. Protein: CASSTNRGNTEAFF.

This rearrangement joins TRBV19 to TRBJ1-2, with a possible D match to TRBD1 (6 bases). From germline, CDR1 is LNHDA and CDR2 SQIVND (reference sequence). CDR3 size: 18 residues. V gave up 0 bases and J gave up 1 base, with 18 bases separating them. CDR3 nucleotides: TGTGCCAGTAGTATAGATACAGGGTTCGGCTTAGGTAACTATGGCTACACCTTC. Its translation is CASSIDTGFGLGNYGYTF.

This clone was observed a single time. The chain carries TRBV5-6 and TRBJ1-1; TRBD1 aligns across 9 bases. V trimming: 1 base; J trimming: 1 base; junction bases outside the gene matches: 2. There are 15 residues in the CDR3. Germline assignment: CDR1 SGHDT and CDR2 YYEEEE. CDR3 nucleotides: TGTGCCAGCAGCTTGTTGGGACAGGGGAACACTGAAGCTTTCTTT. This encodes CASSLLGQGNTEAFF.

The chain carries TRBV3-1 (or the pseudogene TRBV3-2) and TRBJ2-5, with D unresolved. The CDR3 covers 13 residues. Germline values: CDR1 LGHDT, CDR2 YNNKEL (reference sequence). With 6 bases removed from V and 3 bases from J, the gap between germline ends came to 11 bases. The CDR3 nucleotides read TGTGCCAGCAGAACTAACGCAAAAGAGACCCAGTACTTC. This sequence encodes CASRTNAKETQYF.

V gene TRBV18 combines with J gene TRBJ2-7, with no clear D. The V end lost 2 bases, the J end lost 6 bases, and 14 bases lay between the germline ends. Germline V gene lookup returns CDR1 KGHSH and CDR2 LQKENI. CDR3 length: 14 residues. CDR3 protein: CASSPGIADREQYF. The CDR3 DNA sequence: TGTGCCAGCTCACCAGGTATTGCCGATCGCGAGCAGTACTTC.

This chain links TRBV6-5 with TRBJ2-1, with 7 bases that match TRBD2. This CDR3 is 14 amino acids long. The junction had 4 bases not matched to a gene; V was cut back by 8 bases and J by 0 bases. Germline loops: CDR1 MNHEY, CDR2 SVGAGI. The CDR3 DNA is TGTGCCAGCCGGGGCGGGGGCTCCTACAATGAGCAGTTCTTC. Its protein product is CASRGGGSYNEQFF.

Only one count was recorded for this clone. V is TRBV2 and J is TRBJ2-3, with 10 bases that match TRBD2. The junction had 8 bases not matched to a gene; V was cut back by 7 bases and J by 4 bases. The germline gives CDR1 SNHLY, CDR2 FYNNEI. This CDR3 has 15 amino acids. Written as DNA, the CDR3 is TGTGCCAGCACCCGTGAAAGCGGGAGGGCAGATACGCAGTATTTT. This gives the protein CASTRESGRADTQYF. Drawing the rest from reference TRBV2 and TRBJ2-3, the complete variable domain is EPEVTQTPSHQVTQMGQEVILRCVPISNHLYFYWYRQILGQKVEFLVSFYNNEISEKSEIFDDQFSVERPDGSNFTLKIRSTKLEDSAMYFCASTRESGRADTQYFGPGTRLTVL.

The chain links TRBV5-1 to TRBJ2-7, with 11 bases aligning to TRBD2. Germline lookup yields CDR1 SGHRS and CDR2 YFSETQ. CDR3 size: 17 residues. Unmatched junction bases numbered 9, after V lost 4 bases and J lost 0 bases. CDR3 coding DNA: TGCGCCAGCAGCCTGGGTAGCGGGAGGGATAGCTCCTACGAGCAGTACTTC. It encodes CASSLGSGRDSSYEQYF.